Each of the 29 T cell receptor beta chains below was sequenced from the same sample in a study of shared clonotypes between healthy human individuals. Naive CD8 populations comprised CD45RO-negative cells positively selected for CCR7, excluding terminally differentiated effector memory CD45RA+ cells. Sequencing used immunoSEQ multiplex PCR; TCRdb keeps in-frame clones, though not all of them. The table lists nearly 2 million clones, about 95% of them singletons. The sample comprised naive CD8+ T cells sorted from blood. Receptors were obtained from a man younger than 35 in good health.

This chain's CDR3 is CASSLASGTAGELFF. The CDR3 region has the DNA TGTGCCAGCTCCCTCGCTAGCGGGACCGCCGGGGAGCTGTTTTTT. V and J are TRBV25-1 and TRBJ2-2; 9 bases are shared with TRBD2. This CDR3 comprises 15 residues. Trimming at V came to 8 bases and at J to 6 bases, leaving 10 bases not matched to a gene. The V gene's germline CDR1 is MGHDK and CDR2 SYGVNS.

The chain joins TRBV6-6 to TRBJ2-7; D not resolved. This CDR3 region has 10 residues. Trimming removed 8 bases from V and 6 bases from J, with 8 bases in between. CDR1 is MNHNY and CDR2 is SVGAGI in the germline V gene (reference sequence). CDR3 protein: CASGVTEQYF. For the CDR3, the DNA is TGTGCCAGCGGTGTAACCGAGCAGTACTTC.

This chain connects TRBV6-5 to TRBJ1-1, with D possibly matching TRBD1 (6 bases). This CDR3 comprises 15 residues. CDR1 and CDR2 (germline): MNHEY, SVGAGI. V was trimmed by 2 bases and J by 7 bases, leaving 17 bases between them. The DNA of the CDR3 is TGTGCCAGCAGTTACAATTTGGGGGGCGCGGGTGAAGCTTTCTTT. Translation gives CASSYNLGGAGEAFF.

The genes are TRBV10-3 and TRBJ2-3; a possible D gene is TRBD2 (5 bases). Germline loops: CDR1 ENHRY, CDR2 SYGVKD. V lost 0 bases and J 1 base, leaving 8 bases between the germline ends. The CDR3 length is 15 residues. CDR3 DNA sequence: TGTGCCATCAGTGAGTCGTGGGGAGGCACAGATACGCAGTATTTT. It yields the protein CAISESWGGTDTQYF.

This chain connects TRBV30 to TRBJ1-5, with 7 bases matching TRBD1. The CDR3 sequence is 14 residues long. Germline lookup yields CDR1 GTSNPN and CDR2 SVGIG (reference sequence). After removal of 0 bases from V and 4 bases from J, the junction contained 3 bases not matched to a gene. In DNA, the CDR3 is TGTGCCTGGAGTGTGGGGACAGTAAATCAGCCCCAGCATTTT. This encodes CAWSVGTVNQPQHF.

This clone appeared once. The chain links TRBV7-2 to TRBJ2-7; 7 positions agree with TRBD2. The germline gives CDR1 SGHTA, CDR2 FQGNSA. The CDR3 sequence is 15 residues long. The J segment lost 1 base and the V segment lost 4 bases, leaving 7 bases of the junction unmatched. The DNA of the CDR3 is TGTGCCAGCAGCTACGGCCCGGGACTATCCTACGAGCAGTACTTC. This encodes CASSYGPGLSYEQYF. Drawing the rest from reference TRBV7-2 and TRBJ2-7, the complete variable domain is GAGVSQSPSNKVTEKGKDVELRCDPISGHTALYWYRQSLGQGLEFLIYFQGNSAPDKSGLPSDRFSAERTGGSVSTLTIQRTQQEDSAVYLCASSYGPGLSYEQYFGPGTRLTVT.

This clone was seen only a few times. V usage is TRBV4-1 and J usage is TRBJ2-2; TRBD2 matches 7 bases. The germline gives CDR1 MGHRA, CDR2 YSYEKL. The CDR3 length is 15 residues. The trim removed 2 bases at V and 4 bases at J, leaving 4 bases unmatched. Written as DNA, the CDR3 is TGCGCCAGCAGCCAACCAGCGGGGACCACCGGGGAGCTGTTTTTT. Translating gives CASSQPAGTTGELFF.

The chain has TRBV5-4 and TRBJ1-6; D is uncertain. Germline V gene sequence: CDR1 SGHNT, CDR2 YYREEE (reference sequence). This CDR3 spans 16 amino acids. The V and J ends lost 4 bases and 5 bases respectively, with 16 bases between them. Written as DNA, the CDR3 is TGTGCCAGCAGCCCTTGGACGGTGCTGGATAATTCACCCCTCCACTTT. It specifies CASSPWTVLDNSPLHF.

The rearrangement links TRBV10-2 to TRBJ2-3; 9 bases are a match to TRBD2. Germline values: CDR1 WSHSY, CDR2 SAAADI. V was pared by 3 bases and J by 5 bases, with 9 bases of the junction left unmatched. The length of the CDR3 is 16 residues. The CDR3 coding sequence is TGCGCCAGCAGTGAAACTAGCGGGCTAGGGGTAGATACGCAGTATTTT. Translation gives CASSETSGLGVDTQYF.

The V gene is TRBV7-2, the J gene TRBJ1-2; 7 bases align to TRBD1. The V gene's germline CDR1 is SGHTA and CDR2 FQGNSA. The CDR3 extends over 16 amino acids. The J segment lost 8 bases and the V segment lost 7 bases, leaving 19 bases of the junction unmatched. In DNA, the CDR3 is TGTGCCAGCACCTATGACAGGGAGGGAGTTCAGGGGGGCTACACCTTC. As protein: CASTYDREGVQGGYTF.

J is TRBJ2-7 and V is TRBV5-6; D might be TRBD2 (5 bases). V was trimmed by 2 bases and J by 3 bases, leaving 12 bases between them. Per the germline V gene, CDR1 is SGHDT and CDR2 is YYEEEE. There are 14 residues in the CDR3. The DNA of the CDR3 is TGTGCCAGCAGCTTACTAGTTTCCGACTACGAGCAGTACTTC. This sequence encodes CASSLLVSDYEQYF.

V gene TRBV5-5 combines with J gene TRBJ2-7; D may match TRBD1 or TRBD2 (5 bases each). This CDR3 has 14 residues. V gave up 5 bases and J gave up 6 bases, with 18 bases separating them. The germline V gene has CDR1 SGHKS and CDR2 YYEKEE (reference sequence). As DNA, the CDR3 is TGTGCCAGCAGTTTAATCGGGACGTTCGGCGAGCAGTACTTC. Protein: CASSLIGTFGEQYF.

The gene calls are TRBV19 and TRBJ1-1; 9 bases align to TRBD1. The CDR3 covers 17 residues. Germline loops: CDR1 LNHDA, CDR2 SQIVND (reference sequence). V shed 0 bases, J shed 3 bases, and the junction held 8 bases outside the gene matches. CDR3 in amino acids: CASSIDGTGYAYTEAFF. The CDR3 DNA follows: TGTGCCAGTAGTATAGATGGGACAGGGTATGCCTACACTGAAGCTTTCTTT.

This clone was observed once. The rearrangement links TRBV27 to TRBJ2-3; no firm D call. The germline V gene encodes CDR1 MNHEY and CDR2 SMNVEV (reference sequence). Trimming stripped 8 bases from V and 0 bases from J, with 12 bases between. The CDR3 loop spans 14 amino acids. The CDR3, as DNA: TGTGCCAGCGGCAGAGGTGCTAGCACAGATACGCAGTATTTT. Protein product: CASGRGASTDTQYF.

The chain combines TRBV9 with TRBJ2-4; 9 bases map to TRBD2. The germline V gene has CDR1 SGDLS and CDR2 YYNGEE. The trim removed 3 bases at V and 7 bases at J, leaving 11 bases unmatched. The CDR3 is 16 residues long. CDR3 sequence reads: CASSGPLAGGTNIQYF. The CDR3 region has the DNA TGTGCCAGCAGCGGGCCCCTCGCGGGAGGGACGAACATTCAGTACTTC. Filled out from reference TRBV9 and TRBJ2-4, the complete variable domain reads DSGVTQTPKHLITATGQRVTLRCSPRSGDLSVYWYQQSLDQGLQFLIQYYNGEERAKGNILERFSAQQFPDLHSELNLSSLELGDSALYFCASSGPLAGGTNIQYFGAGTRLSVL.

This rearrangement joins TRBV4-1 to TRBJ2-7, with 12 nucleotides matching TRBD2. This CDR3 contains 16 residues. Germline assignment: CDR1 MGHRA and CDR2 YSYEKL. Trimming cost V 0 bases and J 6 bases; bases outside gene matches: 6. In DNA form, the CDR3 reads TGCGCCAGCAGCCAAGAACCCGGACTAGCGGGGACCGAGCAGTACTTC. As protein: CASSQEPGLAGTEQYF.

Comments on this clone: This specimen includes other DNA sequences encoding the same CDR3. V usage is TRBV7-9 and J usage is TRBJ2-2, with TRBD1 identical over 7 bases. CDR3 length: 13 residues. The V gene end was trimmed by 5 bases and the J gene end by 6 bases; junction bases not matched to a gene: 3. Germline CDR1 reads SEHNR; CDR2 reads FQNEAQ (reference sequence). DNA of the CDR3: TGTGCCAGCAGCCCACAGGGGTCCGGGGAGCTGTTTTTT. It encodes CASSPQGSGELFF.

This clone was observed once. The chain uses TRBV28 and TRBJ2-2; TRBD2 agrees at 10 bases. Looked up from germline, CDR1 is MDHEN and CDR2 is SYDVKM. The V segment lost 5 bases and the J segment 1 base; nucleotides outside the gene matches: 7. CDR3 length: 17 residues. Written as DNA, the CDR3 is TGTGCCAGCAGTCCTGAATTAGCGGGAGGGAACACCGGGGAGCTGTTTTTT. Translating gives CASSPELAGGNTGELFF.

This chain uses TRBV27 with TRBJ2-7, with D perhaps matching TRBD2 (7 bases). The germline gives CDR1 MNHEY, CDR2 SMNVEV (reference sequence). V shed 3 bases and J shed 3 bases, with 18 bases lying between them. CDR3 length equals 16 residues. CDR3 DNA: TGTGCCAGCAGTTTTACGGCGGGGGACAAGGTCTACGAGCAGTACTTC. Its translation is CASSFTAGDKVYEQYF.

The chain uses TRBV6-5 and TRBJ2-7; the D gene is possibly TRBD1 (6 bases). Trimming took off 0 bases at V and 3 bases at J, with 15 bases between the two ends. Germline CDR1 is MNHEY and CDR2 is SVGAGI. The CDR3 length is 16 residues. CDR3 residues: CASSYSEAGVGYEQYF. The CDR3 region has the DNA TGTGCCAGCAGTTACTCCGAGGCAGGGGTAGGCTACGAGCAGTACTTC.

The chain links TRBV7-9 to TRBJ2-2; possible D gene TRBD1, 5 bases. The CDR3 totals 19 residues. Germline V gives CDR1 SEHNR, CDR2 FQNEAQ (reference sequence). The ends were cut back, 1 base at V and 5 bases at J, with 23 bases in the middle. The CDR3 is CASSLEARADTGLTGELFF. The DNA for the CDR3 is TGTGCCAGCAGCTTAGAAGCACGGGCGGACACCGGGTTGACCGGGGAGCTGTTTTTT.

About this clone: It may be a read error: a sequence one base away is much more abundant. The sample contains more than one DNA sequence encoding this CDR3. The V and J genes are TRBV27 and TRBJ2-6; D is undetermined. CDR3 size: 13 residues. The germline CDR1 and CDR2 sequences are MNHEY and SMNVEV (reference sequence). Trimming shortened V by 3 bases and J by 1 base, and 1 base separated the two germline ends. CDR3 coding DNA: TGTGCCAGCAGTTTGTCTGGGGCCAACGTCCTGACTTTC. Translated: CASSLSGANVLTF. Combining the CDR3 with reference TRBV27 and TRBJ2-6 gives the whole variable domain EAQVTQNPRYLITVTGKKLTVTCSQNMNHEYMSWYRQDPGLGLRQIYYSMNVEVTDKGDVPEGYKVSRKEKRNFPLILESPSPNQTSLYFCASSLSGANVLTFGAGSRLTVL.

The rearrangement uses TRBV4-1 and TRBJ2-1; tentatively, D is TRBD1 (5 bases). Per germline, CDR1 MGHRA and CDR2 YSYEKL. This CDR3 contains 16 residues. Trimming removed 0 bases from V and 6 bases from J, with 15 bases in between. This CDR3 reads CASSQDRGHQGNEQFF. For the CDR3, the DNA is TGCGCCAGCAGCCAAGATCGTGGACACCAAGGCAATGAGCAGTTCTTC.

The V and J genes are TRBV11-1 and TRBJ2-7; D unclear. CDR1 and CDR2 (germline): SGHAT, FQDESV (reference sequence). This CDR3 comprises 12 residues. Trimming shortened V by 5 bases and J by 7 bases, and 12 bases separated the two germline ends. This chain's CDR3 is CASSPGRLEQYF. Written as DNA, the CDR3 is TGTGCCAGCAGCCCGGGCCGATTAGAGCAGTACTTC.

V gene TRBV2 combines with J gene TRBJ2-7, with D perhaps matching TRBD1 (6 bases). V gave up 10 bases and J gave up 2 bases, with 18 bases separating them. CDR3 size: 14 residues. Germline V gene lookup returns CDR1 SNHLY and CDR2 FYNNEI. The CDR3 sequence is CAKRPPDRPYEQYF. The CDR3 coding sequence is TGTGCCAAGCGACCTCCGGACAGACCCTACGAGCAGTACTTC.

The rearrangement joins TRBV6-5 to TRBJ2-1, with TRBD2 identical over 10 bases. Germline assignment: CDR1 MNHEY and CDR2 SVGAGI. The ends lost 5 bases at V and 3 bases at J; junction bases unmatched: 4. The CDR3 has 15 residues. The DNA for the CDR3 is TGTGCCAGCAGTCTAGCTAGCGGGAGCTACAATGAGCAGTTCTTC. This sequence encodes CASSLASGSYNEQFF.

The chain has TRBV27 and TRBJ1-2; D might be TRBD1 (5 bases). Trimming stripped 6 bases from V and 4 bases from J, with 15 bases between. Looked up from germline, CDR1 is MNHEY and CDR2 is SMNVEV (reference sequence). This CDR3 contains 14 residues. CDR3 bases: TGTGCCAGCAGCCAGGGCGCCCCGGGCTATGGCTACACCTTC. Its translation: CASSQGAPGYGYTF.

This chain's CDR3 is CASNMVGTEAFF. The CDR3 nucleotides are TGTGCCAGTAACATGGTTGGGACTGAAGCTTTCTTT. V usage is TRBV19 and J usage is TRBJ1-1; D gene ambiguous. Germline values: CDR1 LNHDA, CDR2 SQIVND (reference sequence). Trimming pared 7 bases from V and 5 bases from J, leaving 11 bases between. CDR3 length equals 12 residues.

V and J are TRBV25-1 and TRBJ2-5; maybe TRBD2 (5 bases). V was pared by 1 base and J by 2 bases, with 11 bases between. Germline lookup yields CDR1 MGHDK and CDR2 SYGVNS. The CDR3 has 15 amino acids. CDR3 coding DNA: TGTGCCAGCAGTGAATCGGGTCGGGGTCAAGAGACCCAGTACTTC. Translation gives CASSESGRGQETQYF. The variable domain in full, with the rest retrieved from reference TRBV25-1 and TRBJ2-5, is EADIYQTPRYLVIGTGKKITLECSQTMGHDKMYWYQQDPGMELHLIHYSYGVNSTEKGDLSSESTVSRIRTEHFPLTLESARPSHTSQYLCASSESGRGQETQYFGPGTRLLVL.